What follows describes a single TCR beta chain. Germline and junction disagree at one end, which may indicate a read error. This sample was taken from a study of cytomegalovirus exposure and HLA in healthy donors. It was with 60 Vbeta and 13 Jbeta primers that the PCR ran. Sequencing used immunoSEQ multiplex PCR; TCRdb keeps in-frame clones, though not all of them. The repertoire has 200,000 to 250,000 clones, 82% of them found once; the top ten carry around 5.4%. Germline V gives CDR1 MGHRA, CDR2 YSYEKL. This CDR3 region has 15 residues. This rearrangement joins TRBV4-1 to TRBJ1-1, with 8 nucleotides matching TRBD1. This sequence originates from a woman in her forties in good health and CMV-seropositive. The sequencing sample was made of PBMCs. CDR3 bases: TGTGCCAGCAGCCAGACACAGGGGGAGGCCACTGAAGCTTTCTTT. Encoded protein: CASSQTQGEATEAFF.